The 9 T cell receptor beta chains below were found in one sample sequenced in a study of shared T cell receptors in the human thymus. The table came from immunoSEQ multiplex PCR; TCRdb's copy has only in-frame clones and leaves some out. The table shows 700,000 to 750,000 clones, with approximately 85% occurring only once. This sample also belongs to another study, concerning human thymus T cells.

The sequencing sample was made of thymocytes. The origin of the receptors is a girl less than two years old with a congenital heart defect.

V and J are TRBV2 and TRBJ2-7; a possible D gene is TRBD1 (6 bases). The CDR3 covers 14 residues. Germline CDR1 is SNHLY and CDR2 is FYNNEI. The ends were cut back, 6 bases at V and 6 bases at J, with 18 bases in the middle. CDR3: CASSLTTGTLEQYF. CDR3 nucleotides: TGTGCCAGCAGCCTAACTACCGGGACACTCGAGCAGTACTTC.

This clone was seen once. The chain links TRBV27 to TRBJ1-1; TRBD1 matches at 8 bases. Germline CDR1 reads MNHEY; CDR2 reads SMNVEV (reference sequence). Trimming removed 4 bases from V and 0 bases from J; junction bases left unmatched: 10. The CDR3 runs to 17 residues. The CDR3 sequence: CASSSLDRERVNTEAFF. The CDR3 region has the DNA TGTGCCAGCAGTTCCCTGGACAGGGAACGAGTGAACACTGAAGCTTTCTTT.

V usage is TRBV4-2 and J usage is TRBJ2-3, with 8 bases fitting TRBD2. The CDR3 runs 19 residues. V trimming: 0 bases; J trimming: 1 base; junction bases outside the gene matches: 12. CDR1 and CDR2 from the germline V gene are LGHNA and YNFKEQ. In DNA, the CDR3 is TGTGCCAGCAGCCAAGATCGGGGGGTTGAGACTAGCGGCACAGATACGCAGTATTTT. It codes for CASSQDRGVETSGTDTQYF.

This clone was detected once. The chain is built from TRBV27 and TRBJ1-5; TRBD1 might be the D (6 bases). Germline V gene data show CDR1 as MNHEY and CDR2 as SMNVEV (reference sequence). V lost 5 bases and J lost 4, with 9 bases in between. The CDR3 loop spans 13 amino acids. The CDR3 reads CASSEDRNQPQHF. CDR3 bases: TGTGCCAGCAGTGAGGACAGAAATCAGCCCCAGCATTTT.

The V gene is TRBV6-1, the J gene TRBJ1-2; no reliable D call. CDR3 size: 14 residues. The germline gives CDR1 MNHNS, CDR2 SASEGT. V lost 3 bases to trimming and J lost 6 bases, with 14 bases between them. The CDR3, as DNA: TGTGCCAGCAGTGATCGGTTCCCTCCTCATGGCTACACCTTC. The encoded protein is CASSDRFPPHGYTF.

The chain carries TRBV4-1 and TRBJ2-3; no definite D call. V was clipped by 0 bases and J by 4 bases, with 14 bases between them. Germline lookup yields CDR1 MGHRA and CDR2 YSYEKL. The length of the CDR3 is 16 residues. CDR3 loop: CASSQEGPVDADTQYF. CDR3 coding DNA: TGCGCCAGCAGCCAAGAGGGCCCCGTGGATGCAGATACGCAGTATTTT.

CDR3 nucleotide sequence: TGCGCCAGACTAGCGGGGGGGCCCTGCACCGGGGAGCTGTTTTTT. Residues: CARLAGGPCTGELFF. The rearrangement uses TRBV5-1 and TRBJ2-2; 13 bases line up with TRBD2. V trimming: 8 bases; J trimming: 4 bases; junction bases outside the gene matches: 5. The CDR3 extends over 15 amino acids. Germline CDR1 SGHRS, CDR2 YFSETQ.

This clone showed up just once. The chain couples TRBV7-9 to TRBJ2-5, with 8 positions matching TRBD1. The CDR3 length is 16 residues. The V segment lost 5 bases and the J segment 3 bases; nucleotides outside the gene matches: 11. Per the germline V gene, CDR1 is SEHNR and CDR2 is FQNEAQ (reference sequence). The chain's CDR3 is CASSLSDRGGEETQYF. In DNA, the CDR3 is TGTGCCAGCAGCCTCTCCGACAGGGGTGGGGAAGAGACCCAGTACTTC.

Here the CDR3 DNA reads TGTGCCAGCAGTTTCTTTAGTACCGGGGAGCTGTTTTTT. It translates to CASSFFSTGELFF. This chain connects TRBV27 to TRBJ2-2; the D is unclear. This CDR3 contains 13 residues. Germline CDR1 and CDR2: MNHEY and SMNVEV (reference sequence). The V and J ends lost 3 bases and 5 bases respectively, with 7 bases between them.